Below, one T cell receptor beta chain is given with its context. Its antigen is not known. Researchers used 5'RACE with constant-segment primers to make TCR alpha and TCR beta cDNA libraries that carry sample barcodes and UMIs. TCRdb re-derived calls from the 5' RACE reads in MiXCR, one entry per CDR3 protein. The table has roughly 350,000 distinct CDR3 sequences, around 21% seen once. The data stem from a study of T-cell memory formation after mild COVID-19. General study points: Contracting clones, day 15 to 85, had balanced CD4/CD8, and later expanders favored CD4+.

The CDR3 spans 14 residues. Germline CDR1 SGHRS, CDR2 YFSETQ. Trimming cost V 4 bases and J 5 bases; bases outside gene matches: 6. The sample was PBMCs or a T cell subset sorted from them (not recorded which). This rearrangement joins TRBV5-1 to TRBJ2-1; 7 bases map to TRBD1. This clonotype was sampled from an adult woman who had mild COVID-19 (a few samples of this study predate the infection). Cell type and time point are not known. The CDR3 region is CASSPGQTHNEQFF. The CDR3 nucleotides read TGCGCCAGCAGCCCGGGACAGACCCACAATGAGCAGTTCTTC.